These 13 T cell receptor beta chains came from one sample sequenced in a study of brain T cells in children with intractable seizures. The assay was immunoSEQ multiplex PCR, and TCRdb's table has in-frame clones only and misses some. The repertoire holds about 340,000 clones, with about 94% as singletons. Documented time point: blood from clinic visit 5 months post-surgery; TSC patient then seizure free. This specimen was peripheral blood, taken roughly 5 months after surgery. The receptors were gathered from a boy in the first two years of life with tuberous sclerosis and intractable seizures.

The chain combines TRBV7-2 with TRBJ1-2; D is perhaps TRBD1 (5 bases). Per germline, CDR1 SGHTA and CDR2 FQGNSA. Trimming took 1 base from V and 4 from J, leaving 7 bases between them. The CDR3 runs to 13 residues. The CDR3, as DNA: TGTGCCAGCAGCTTAGGGGGGATCTATGGCTACACCTTC. This gives the protein CASSLGGIYGYTF.

The chain employs TRBV7-9 and TRBJ2-2; D might be TRBD1 or TRBD2, each matching 5 bases. V lost 11 bases and J lost 3, with 13 bases in between. CDR3 length equals 13 residues. Germline-derived CDR1 and CDR2 are SEHNR and FQNEAQ (reference sequence). This chain's CDR3 is CAGEGRHTGELFF. The CDR3 DNA reads TGTGCCGGTGAGGGACGGCACACCGGGGAGCTGTTTTTT.

The rearrangement uses TRBV11-3 and TRBJ1-1; 7 bases line up with TRBD1. Trimming took 5 bases from V and 11 from J; bases not matched to a gene: 14. This CDR3 has 14 amino acids. Germline V gene sequence: CDR1 SGHNT, CDR2 YENEEA. The CDR3 reads CASSARDSTAKAFF. DNA for the CDR3: TGTGCCAGCAGCGCCCGGGACAGCACCGCGAAGGCTTTCTTT.

This chain connects TRBV4-1 to TRBJ1-2, with 7 bases fitting TRBD1. V shed 4 bases and J 4 bases; nucleotides not matched to a gene: 9. This CDR3 comprises 15 residues. CDR1 and CDR2 (germline): MGHRA, YSYEKL. CDR3 residues: CASSLKTGFSYGYTF. In nucleotides, the CDR3 is TGCGCCAGCAGCCTTAAGACAGGGTTTAGCTATGGCTACACCTTC.

This clone came up once. This chain uses TRBV28 with TRBJ2-7; TRBD1 matches at 7 bases. This CDR3 is built from 12 residues. CDR1 is MDHEN and CDR2 is SYDVKM in the germline V gene. V lost 6 bases to trimming and J lost 3 bases; unmatched junction nucleotides: 2. The CDR3 DNA reads TGTGCCAGCAGATCAGGGGGCTACGAGCAGTACTTC. Translating it yields CASRSGGYEQYF.

V and J are TRBV12-1 and TRBJ2-3; TRBD2 is taken as the D call from the table, unchecked against the DNA. TRBV12-1 is a recognized pseudogene. The CDR3 contains 15 residues. The CDR3 nucleotides are TGTGCCAGCAGCCCGAACGGGACTCTCACAGATACGCAGTATTTT. Its translation is CASSPNGTLTDTQYF.

The chain links TRBV19 to TRBJ1-4; the D gene is possibly TRBD1 (5 bases). The CDR3 contains 16 residues. Germline loops: CDR1 LNHDA, CDR2 SQIVND (reference sequence). V gave up 4 bases and J gave up 4 bases, with 16 bases separating them. The CDR3 spells CASSTNSNRFNEKLFF. The DNA for the CDR3 is TGTGCCAGTAGTACCAACTCAAACAGGTTTAATGAAAAACTGTTTTTT.

V and J are TRBV24-1 and TRBJ1-5, with unresolved D. This CDR3 has 12 residues. Germline CDR1 is KGHDR and CDR2 is SFDVKD. Trimming cost V 3 bases and J 1 base, with 0 bases left between them. The CDR3 sequence: CATSDSNQPQHF. The CDR3 DNA is TGTGCCACCAGTGATAGCAATCAGCCCCAGCATTTT.

This rearrangement joins TRBV10-1 to TRBJ1-1; maybe TRBD1 (5 bases). Trimming shortened V by 3 bases and J by 0 bases, and 32 bases separated the two germline ends. The CDR3 has 22 amino acids. Germline values: CDR1 WNHNN, CDR2 SYGVQD (reference sequence). CDR3 sequence (DNA): TGCGCCAGCAGTGAATCGAAGATCCCTGGGGCGGGAAGGAAAGGTGTGAACACTGAAGCTTTCTTT. It encodes CASSESKIPGAGRKGVNTEAFF.

The J gene is TRBJ2-5, the V gene TRBV5-1; D possibly corresponds to TRBD2 (5 bases). The V and J ends lost 0 bases and 1 base respectively, with 13 bases between them. The CDR3 runs 16 residues. CDR1 and CDR2 from the germline V gene are SGHRS and YFSETQ. CDR3 coding DNA: TGCGCCAGCAGCTTGGTAGGGAGCAATCCCCAAGAGACCCAGTACTTC. Translating it yields CASSLVGSNPQETQYF.

This chain joins TRBV9 and TRBJ1-2, with 7 nucleotides matching TRBD1. V was pared by 3 bases and J by 6 bases, with 8 bases of the junction left unmatched. Looked up from germline, CDR1 is SGDLS and CDR2 is YYNGEE. The CDR3 covers 14 residues. For the CDR3, the DNA is TGTGCCAGCAGCGCCCCACAGGGGATGCATGGCTACACCTTC. Translating it yields CASSAPQGMHGYTF.

The chain joins TRBV24-1 to TRBJ1-2, with a tentative D call TRBD1 (6 bases). This CDR3 is 14 amino acids long. Germline loops: CDR1 KGHDR, CDR2 SFDVKD. V was cut by 3 bases and J by 4 bases, with 11 bases left in between. The CDR3 is CATSDRGTVYGYTF. CDR3 in DNA: TGTGCCACCAGTGATAGGGGGACGGTCTATGGCTACACCTTC.

The rearrangement links TRBV10-2 to TRBJ1-1, with a possible D match to TRBD1 (6 bases). The germline gives CDR1 WSHSY, CDR2 SAAADI. Trimming took 7 bases from V and 0 from J, leaving 12 bases between them. CDR3 length: 14 amino acids. The CDR3 region is CASIPGHLNTEAFF. The CDR3, as DNA: TGCGCCAGCATTCCGGGACACTTGAACACTGAAGCTTTCTTT.